The present entry profiles one TCR beta chain with its context. Its target is not known. This entry belongs to a study of regulatory T cells in long-lasting Graves disease. Study-wide findings and caveats: Compared with new cases, persistent Graves' patients showed reduced TCR diversity.

Time point given: persistent/refractory GD, antithyroid drugs over 5 years with positive TRAb. RNA from PBMCs was the source of the TCR library. Library construction for TCR beta used iRepertoire HTBI primers and Arm-PCR of CDR3 regions. TCRdb re-called the multiplex PCR reads with MiXCR, one entry per CDR3 protein. The sample yields approximately 350,000 distinct CDR3 sequences, roughly 25% seen once. Germline V gives CDR1 SGHKS, CDR2 YYEKEE (reference sequence). Trimming pared 1 base from V and 4 bases from J, leaving 8 bases between. The CDR3 contains 13 residues. The material sequenced was peripheral blood mononuclear cells (PBMCs), taken when the disease was refractory, from a patient treated with antithyroid drugs. The clonotype comes from a woman in her thirties or forties with Graves disease. The chain carries TRBV5-5 and TRBJ1-1; D gene uncertain. The chain's CDR3 is CASSLIGPTEAFF. For the CDR3, the DNA is TGTGCCAGCAGCTTGATAGGGCCCACTGAAGCTTTCTTT.